The 28 T cell receptor beta chains listed next were all sequenced from one sample in a study of OX40 agonist ivuxolimab in advanced cancers. Some clones are missing from TCRdb's copy, which holds only in-frame ones; the method was immunoSEQ multiplex PCR. The table has tens of thousands of clones, 81% seen once; the top ten hold about 5%. The material was CD4+ or CD8+ T cells sorted from blood, obtained in a trial of the OX40 agonist ivuxolimab. The receptors shown here come from an adult with an advanced solid tumor such as melanoma, head and neck, liver or kidney cancer.

The chain combines TRBV4-3 with TRBJ1-5; the D gene is possibly TRBD1 (6 bases). The CDR3 length is 15 residues. CDR1 and CDR2 from the germline V gene are LGHNA and YSLEER. The V gene lost 0 bases and the J gene lost 6 bases, with 12 bases spanning the gap. CDR3 protein: CASSQDNRDFQPQHF. The CDR3, as DNA: TGCGCCAGCAGCCAAGATAACAGGGACTTTCAGCCCCAGCATTTT.

On this clone: Since a much larger clone is just one base distant, this may be a read error. The V call is TRBV15, the J call TRBJ2-7; possibly TRBD1 or TRBD2 for D (5 bases each). This CDR3 is 14 amino acids long. Germline V gene data show CDR1 as LNHNV and CDR2 as YYDKDF (reference sequence). V was cut by 2 bases and J by 8 bases, with 16 bases left in between. The CDR3 sequence: CATSRPGAQAQQYF. CDR3 coding DNA: TGTGCCACCAGCAGACCCGGGGCTCAAGCACAGCAGTACTTC.

The J gene is TRBJ1-2, the V gene TRBV5-1, with D unclear. In germline, CDR1 is SGHRS, CDR2 YFSETQ. V lost 0 bases, J lost 6 bases, and 6 bases lay in between. This CDR3 contains 12 residues. CDR3 DNA: TGCGCCAGCAGCTTGGAGGGCAATGGCTACACCTTC. It specifies CASSLEGNGYTF.

This sequence joins TRBV6-6 and TRBJ2-5, with D possibly being TRBD1 (5 bases). The germline V and J ends were trimmed by 7 bases and 9 bases, with 24 bases remaining between them. CDR1 is MNHNY, CDR2 SVGAGI, per germline (reference sequence). CDR3 size: 15 residues. The CDR3 sequence is CASTSSRVAQSAQYF. In nucleotides, the CDR3 is TGTGCCAGCACCTCTTCCAGGGTGGCTCAATCGGCCCAGTACTTC.

Here the CDR3 DNA reads TGTGCCATCAGTGAGCGGACTGATCACGAGCAGTACTTC. It yields the protein CAISERTDHEQYF. The rearrangement uses TRBV10-3 and TRBJ2-7; possibly TRBD2 for D (5 bases). Trimming left V 2 bases short and J 5 bases short, with 10 bases between. CDR1 and CDR2 (germline): ENHRY, SYGVKD. This CDR3 comprises 13 residues.

The chain joins TRBV2 to TRBJ1-4, with 8 bases that match TRBD1. Unmatched junction bases numbered 5, after V lost 2 bases and J lost 6 bases. The CDR3 has 15 residues. The V gene's germline CDR1 is SNHLY and CDR2 FYNNEI. CDR3 sequence reads: CASSEPDRGYEKLFF. In DNA form, the CDR3 reads TGTGCCAGCAGTGAACCCGACAGGGGTTATGAAAAACTGTTTTTT.

This clone has more than one count but fewer than ten. The chain joins TRBV6-5 to TRBJ2-3; 10 nucleotides line up with TRBD1. With V trimmed by 2 bases and J by 11 bases, 13 bases remained unmatched. The CDR3 is 16 amino acids. CDR1 MNHEY and CDR2 SVGAGI come from the germline V gene. The CDR3 region has the DNA TGTGCCAGCAGTTACATCAGGACAGGGGGAGGAATGGGGCAGTATTTT. Amino acid sequence: CASSYIRTGGGMGQYF.

J is TRBJ2-1 and V is TRBV15; D remains unclear. Germline loops: CDR1 LNHNV, CDR2 YYDKDF (reference sequence). The CDR3 covers 16 residues. Trimming pared 5 bases from V and 0 bases from J, leaving 14 bases between. DNA of the CDR3: TGTGCCACCAGCGGCGCCCAACATTACTCCTACAATGAGCAGTTCTTC. Its protein product is CATSGAQHYSYNEQFF. The full variable domain, with the rest looked up from reference TRBV15 and TRBJ2-1, is DAMVIQNPRYQVTQFGKPVTLSCSQTLNHNVMYWYQQKSSQAPKLLFHYYDKDFNNEADTPDNFQSRRPNTSFCFLDIRSPGLGDTAMYLCATSGAQHYSYNEQFFGPGTRLTVL.

This clone was recorded only once. This chain links TRBV15 with TRBJ2-1; D is possibly TRBD2 (5 bases). V was clipped by 5 bases and J by 2 bases, with 22 bases between them. This CDR3 comprises 18 residues. Looked up from germline, CDR1 is LNHNV and CDR2 is YYDKDF (reference sequence). CDR3 protein: CATSRREDSRRPYNEQFF. The CDR3 region has the DNA TGTGCCACCAGCCGTAGAGAGGACTCACGACGGCCCTACAATGAGCAGTTCTTC.

J is TRBJ2-2 and V is TRBV11-2; 7 nucleotides line up with TRBD2. Trimming at V came to 4 bases and at J to 6 bases, leaving 5 bases not matched to a gene. The germline gives CDR1 SGHAT, CDR2 FQNNGV. The CDR3 has 14 residues. The chain's CDR3 is CASSSSRGAGELFF. In nucleotides, the CDR3 is TGTGCCAGCAGCTCCTCTCGGGGGGCCGGGGAGCTGTTTTTT.

This clone was detected a few times. V gene TRBV27 combines with J gene TRBJ1-2, with D maybe TRBD1 (5 bases). Trimming removed 2 bases at V and 4 bases at J, with 8 bases between. Germline CDR1 reads MNHEY; CDR2 reads SMNVEV (reference sequence). This CDR3 comprises 13 residues. The CDR3 DNA follows: TGTGCCAGCAGTTTACGTCAGGGCTATGGCTACACCTTC. Its translation: CASSLRQGYGYTF.

The chain links TRBV7-2 to TRBJ2-7; 7 bases match TRBD2. The CDR3 spans 14 residues. The V segment lost 3 bases and the J segment 4 bases; nucleotides outside the gene matches: 6. Germline CDR1 SGHTA, CDR2 FQGNSA. The CDR3 bases are TGTGCCAGCAGCTTGGCGGGAGTGTCTTACGAGCAGTACTTC. This gives the protein CASSLAGVSYEQYF. The full variable domain, in which reference TRBV7-2 and TRBJ2-7 provide the parts outside the CDR3, is GAGVSQSPSNKVTEKGKDVELRCDPISGHTALYWYRQSLGQGLEFLIYFQGNSAPDKSGLPSDRFSAERTGGSVSTLTIQRTQQEDSAVYLCASSLAGVSYEQYFGPGTRLTVT.

This chain connects TRBV27 to TRBJ1-2; D gene ambiguous. The ends were cut back, 0 bases at V and 1 base at J, with 6 bases in the middle. The CDR3 has 14 residues. Per the germline V gene, CDR1 is MNHEY and CDR2 is SMNVEV (reference sequence). This CDR3 is CASSLSRSNYGYTF. For the CDR3, the DNA is TGTGCCAGCAGTTTATCGCGTAGTAACTATGGCTACACCTTC.

This clone was seen once. The V and J genes are TRBV27 and TRBJ1-1; tentatively, D is TRBD1 (6 bases). The CDR3 covers 15 residues. Germline assignment: CDR1 MNHEY and CDR2 SMNVEV (reference sequence). Between the trimmed V and J ends, which lost 2 bases and 5 bases, there was a span of 15 bases. The CDR3 sequence is CASSLVSGGRTEAFF. CDR3 in DNA: TGTGCCAGCAGTTTAGTGTCGGGGGGCCGGACTGAAGCTTTCTTT.

This chain links TRBV6-1 with TRBJ2-4; no clear D gene. V lost 3 bases and J 4 bases, leaving 10 bases between the germline ends. The CDR3 is made up of 14 amino acids. The V gene's germline CDR1 is MNHNS and CDR2 SASEGT. The CDR3: CASSEGNRKNIQYF. The CDR3 DNA reads as TGTGCCAGCAGTGAGGGGAACAGAAAAAACATTCAGTACTTC.

The chain employs TRBV30 and TRBJ2-7; D is perhaps TRBD2 (5 bases). Germline values: CDR1 GTSNPN, CDR2 SVGIG (reference sequence). The CDR3 is 15 amino acids. V lost 1 base and J lost 3, with 16 bases in between. The CDR3: CAWSEPRTPHYEQYF. CDR3 in DNA: TGTGCCTGGAGTGAACCCCGGACTCCACACTACGAGCAGTACTTC.

This rearrangement joins TRBV6-1 to TRBJ2-3; weak D call: TRBD1 (7 bases). CDR3 length: 16 amino acids. Germline V gives CDR1 MNHNS, CDR2 SASEGT. The V gene lost 3 bases and the J gene lost 2 bases, with 15 bases spanning the gap. The DNA for the CDR3 is TGTGCCAGCAGTGAGCGGGACAGTAGTAACACAGATACGCAGTATTTT. It specifies CASSERDSSNTDTQYF.

The V gene is TRBV11-2, the J gene TRBJ1-2; tentative D call: TRBD1 (5 bases). CDR1 and CDR2 from the germline V gene are SGHAT and FQNNGV. Trimming shortened V by 5 bases and J by 4 bases, and 11 bases separated the two germline ends. The CDR3 has 13 residues. CDR3 bases: TGTGCCAGCAGCGATCAGGGAAGCTATGGCTACACCTTC. Translating it yields CASSDQGSYGYTF.

There are a few counts of this clone. V is TRBV27 and J is TRBJ2-7; D possibly uses TRBD1 or TRBD2 (5 bases each). Germline CDR1 reads MNHEY; CDR2 reads SMNVEV (reference sequence). This CDR3 has 14 amino acids. V was clipped by 2 bases and J by 7 bases, with 15 bases between them. For the CDR3, the DNA is TGTGCCAGCAGTTTACAGGGCCCTCGGGGTGAGCAGTACTTC. As protein: CASSLQGPRGEQYF.

The chain is built from TRBV2 and TRBJ1-6; no definite D call. The length of the CDR3 is 19 residues. From germline, CDR1 is SNHLY and CDR2 FYNNEI. Trimming removed 7 bases at V and 0 bases at J, with 22 bases between. CDR3: CASNYRGSLFSSYNSPLHF. In DNA, the CDR3 is TGTGCCAGCAATTATCGAGGCTCTCTCTTTAGCTCCTATAATTCACCCCTCCACTTT.

The V gene is TRBV7-9, the J gene TRBJ2-3; possible D gene TRBD1, 6 bases. CDR3 length equals 15 residues. V shed 5 bases and J shed 0 bases, with 12 bases lying between them. CDR1 and CDR2 (germline): SEHNR, FQNEAQ (reference sequence). CDR3 amino acids: CASSPDSISTDTQYF. As DNA, the CDR3 is TGTGCCAGCAGCCCGGACAGTATTAGCACAGATACGCAGTATTTT.

This clone showed up just a few times. The chain's CDR3 is CASSGGTSGAHYNEQFF. The CDR3 DNA sequence: TGTGCCAGCAGCGGCGGGACTAGCGGAGCTCACTACAATGAGCAGTTCTTC. The chain links TRBV9 to TRBJ2-1; 11 bases are shared with TRBD2. The germline gives CDR1 SGDLS, CDR2 YYNGEE. The CDR3 spans 17 residues. Unmatched junction bases numbered 8, after V lost 3 bases and J lost 3 bases.

The chain couples TRBV5-6 to TRBJ1-2; D remains unclear. Germline V gene sequence: CDR1 SGHDT, CDR2 YYEEEE. The CDR3 loop spans 13 amino acids. V was shortened by 0 bases and J by 5 bases, with 8 bases between the two germline ends. The CDR3 protein is CASSLEGQYGYTF. The CDR3 DNA reads TGTGCCAGCAGCTTGGAAGGGCAGTATGGCTACACCTTC.

This clone appeared a few times. The rearrangement joins TRBV7-9 to TRBJ2-2, with 7 bases identical to TRBD2. Trimming at V came to 3 bases and at J to 3 bases, leaving 4 bases not matched to a gene. The CDR3 contains 15 residues. Germline lookup yields CDR1 SEHNR and CDR2 FQNEAQ (reference sequence). In DNA, the CDR3 is TGTGCCAGCAGCTTGAGCGGGACCTACACCGGGGAGCTGTTTTTT. Encoded protein: CASSLSGTYTGELFF.

The gene calls are TRBV27 and TRBJ2-7, with D perhaps TRBD2 (6 bases). V was trimmed by 5 bases and J by 1 base, leaving 9 bases between them. Germline V gene sequence: CDR1 MNHEY, CDR2 SMNVEV (reference sequence). CDR3 length equals 13 residues. The CDR3 bases are TGTGCCAGCAGTCACCGGGGGTCCTACGAGCAGTACTTC. Translated, it gives CASSHRGSYEQYF.

The CDR3 DNA reads as TGTGCCAGCAGCTTAGCAAGAGGGGGCAGGAACACTGAAGCTTTCTTT. It specifies CASSLARGGRNTEAFF. The chain is built from TRBV7-8 and TRBJ1-1, with 7 nucleotides matching TRBD1. The junction had 5 bases not matched to a gene; V was cut back by 0 bases and J by 1 base. The V gene's germline CDR1 is SGHVS and CDR2 FQNEAQ. The CDR3 covers 16 residues.

The DNA for the CDR3 is TGTGCCAGCAGGCCGGGAACAGATACGCAGTATTTT. As protein: CASRPGTDTQYF. This chain joins TRBV21-1 and TRBJ2-3; TRBD2 was called by the table and not checked on the DNA. TRBV21-1 is a documented pseudogene. This CDR3 comprises 12 residues.

This clone showed up just a few times. The V and J genes are TRBV28 and TRBJ2-5, with 8 bases fitting TRBD1. The CDR3 consists of 14 residues. Looked up from germline, CDR1 is MDHEN and CDR2 is SYDVKM. Losses at the gene ends were 6 bases for V and 4 bases for J; bases not matched to a gene: 7. CDR3 sequence reads: CASSRGQGRETQYF. The CDR3 DNA reads TGTGCCAGCAGCCGTGGACAGGGTCGAGAGACCCAGTACTTC.